The following is a T cell receptor (beta chain) sequence with its context. Its antigen is as yet unknown. Total RNA amounting to around 540 ng was the source from which TCR beta cDNA was made with a constant-region primer. Libraries for TCR beta were built through three nested multiplex PCR rounds, which together made up a slightly modified ARM-PCR procedure. It was with TRBV1-TRBV30 forward primers and a C-beta reverse primer that the first two PCR rounds were run, at about 10 cycles each. TCRdb redid the calling of the multiplex PCR reads with MiXCR, one entry per CDR3 protein. The sample includes about 50,000 distinct CDR3 sequences, 60% to 80% of them seen just once. The sample comes from a study of tumor-infiltrating lymphocytes in primary liver carcinoma. Study-level background: Staging placed the tumors at T1-T3 N0M0, and they measured about 4.2 to 10 cm across. Points from the study as a whole: Tumor region pairs overlapped more than did tumor-adjacent and tumor-blood pairs.

Co-extracted RNA and DNA came from roughly 20-30 mg of unsorted bulk tissue. There are 16 residues in the CDR3. Per germline, CDR1 MNHNS and CDR2 SASEGT. V was trimmed by 7 bases and J by 4 bases, leaving 21 bases between them. The gene calls are TRBV6-1 and TRBJ2-3; D is undetermined. Sequencing used liver tumor tissue from sampling region 5. Subset given: tumor region T5, tumor centre. The receptor was isolated from a man aged 35-49 years with primary liver carcinoma and hepatitis B virus infection. CDR3 sequence: CASTRSVRFPSDTQYF. CDR3 DNA: TGTGCCAGCACTAGGAGCGTGAGGTTCCCCTCAGATACGCAGTATTTT.